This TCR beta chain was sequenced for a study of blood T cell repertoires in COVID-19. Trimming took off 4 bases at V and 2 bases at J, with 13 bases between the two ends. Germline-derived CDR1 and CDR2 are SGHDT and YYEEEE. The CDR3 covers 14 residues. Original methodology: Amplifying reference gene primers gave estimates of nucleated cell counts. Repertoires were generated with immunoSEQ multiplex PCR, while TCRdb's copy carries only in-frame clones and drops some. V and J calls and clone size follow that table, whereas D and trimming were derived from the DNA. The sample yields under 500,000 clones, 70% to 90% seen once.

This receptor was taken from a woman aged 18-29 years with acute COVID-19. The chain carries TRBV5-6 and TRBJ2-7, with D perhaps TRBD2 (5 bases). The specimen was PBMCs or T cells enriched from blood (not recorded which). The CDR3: CASSQRTQPYEQYF. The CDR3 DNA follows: TGTGCCAGCAGCCAAAGGACTCAACCCTACGAGCAGTACTTC.